These 21 T cell receptor beta chains originate from one sample sequenced in a study of T cell responses to AZD1222 COVID-19 vaccine. The protocol was immunoSEQ multiplex PCR, while the TCRdb copy is restricted to in-frame clones and leaves out a portion. The top ten clones hold roughly 5.6% of a sample with around 140,000 clones, roughly 93% of them seen once. The input for sequencing was peripheral blood, taken on day 0 of AZD1222 vaccination. The receptors were gathered from an adult in good health.

This clone was detected once. The DNA of the CDR3 is TGTGCCAGCTCAAGGGGGGGTACTTTCGAGGGTTACGAGCAGTACTTC. Protein product: CASSRGGTFEGYEQYF. The V call is TRBV27, the J call TRBJ2-7; a possible D gene is TRBD2 (7 bases). This CDR3 has 16 residues. V was cut by 8 bases and J by 4 bases, with 24 bases left in between. Germline loops: CDR1 MNHEY, CDR2 SMNVEV (reference sequence).

This chain uses TRBV28 with TRBJ2-7, with 13 bases lining up with TRBD2. V shed 2 bases, J shed 3 bases, and the junction held 4 bases outside the gene matches. This CDR3 has 16 residues. Germline CDR1 MDHEN, CDR2 SYDVKM. CDR3 nucleotide sequence: TGTGCCAGCAGTTTAGGAGGACTAGCGGGAGTCTACGAGCAGTACTTC. Translating gives CASSLGGLAGVYEQYF.

The chain couples TRBV7-2 to TRBJ1-1, with D possibly being TRBD1 (5 bases). The CDR3 spans 14 residues. CDR1 and CDR2 from the germline V gene are SGHTA and FQGNSA. V lost 4 bases and J 3 bases, leaving 12 bases between the germline ends. Written as DNA, the CDR3 is TGTGCCAGCAGCTCCAGGGCCAGGGACACTGAAGCTTTCTTT. Translation gives CASSSRARDTEAFF.

The table lists this clone with a count of one. The V call is TRBV30, the J call TRBJ2-5; unclear D gene. Germline V CDR1 and CDR2: GTSNPN, SVGIG (reference sequence). With 5 bases removed from V and 2 bases from J, the gap between germline ends came to 6 bases. CDR3 length: 11 residues. This CDR3 is CAWGIQETQYF. The CDR3 nucleotides are TGTGCCTGGGGAATACAAGAGACCCAGTACTTC.

This chain connects TRBV19 to TRBJ1-1; 7 bases agree with TRBD1. With 6 bases clipped from V and 0 bases from J, the junction kept 13 bases outside the gene matches. The CDR3 has 17 residues. Germline V gene sequence: CDR1 LNHDA, CDR2 SQIVND (reference sequence). CDR3 protein: CASRIRQGAAMNTEAFF. DNA for the CDR3: TGTGCCAGTAGGATTAGACAGGGAGCGGCGATGAACACTGAAGCTTTCTTT.

The chain joins TRBV12-3 or TRBV12-4 to TRBJ2-7, with D possibly being TRBD2 (5 bases). CDR3 size: 13 residues. Trimming took off 3 bases at V and 2 bases at J, with 8 bases between the two ends. The CDR3 is CASSLPSTYEQYF. The CDR3 nucleotides read TGTGCCAGCAGTTTGCCTAGCACCTACGAGCAGTACTTC.

The rearrangement links TRBV30 to TRBJ1-5; no reliable D call. V shed 0 bases and J shed 3 bases, with 9 bases lying between them. The germline V gene has CDR1 GTSNPN and CDR2 SVGIG (reference sequence). This CDR3 is 14 amino acids long. The CDR3 region has the DNA TGTGCCTGGAGTGTACACCCTTCCAATCAGCCCCAGCATTTT. It is translated as CAWSVHPSNQPQHF.

The chain carries TRBV2 and TRBJ2-2; D remains ambiguous. This CDR3 spans 13 amino acids. Germline V gives CDR1 SNHLY, CDR2 FYNNEI. Trimming removed 5 bases from V and 4 bases from J, with 8 bases in between. The CDR3 DNA reads TGTGCCAGCAGTCGAGACCCCACCGGGGAGCTGTTTTTT. It codes for CASSRDPTGELFF.

This clone came up once. CDR3 protein: CAWRRDSANYGYTF. CDR3 DNA: TGTGCCTGGAGGAGGGACAGTGCTAACTATGGCTACACCTTC. The genes are TRBV30 and TRBJ1-2, with 7 bases lining up with TRBD1. CDR3 size: 14 residues. The germline V gene encodes CDR1 GTSNPN and CDR2 SVGIG (reference sequence). With V trimmed by 3 bases and J by 0 bases, 4 bases remained unmatched. Full variable domain (outside the CDR3, taken from reference TRBV30 and TRBJ1-2): SQTIHQWPATLVQPVGSPLSLECTVEGTSNPNLYWYRQAAGRGLQLLFYSVGIGQISSEVPQNLSASRPQDRQFILSSKKLLLSDSGFYLCAWRRDSANYGYTFGSGTRLTVV.

The V call is TRBV10-3, the J call TRBJ2-7, with TRBD1 matching 8 bases. The CDR3 length is 12 residues. Germline V lookup: CDR1 ENHRY, CDR2 SYGVKD. The ends lost 11 bases at V and 2 bases at J; junction bases unmatched: 5. CDR3 protein: CAATGEPYEQYF. CDR3 coding DNA: TGTGCCGCGACAGGGGAACCCTACGAGCAGTACTTC.

This chain uses TRBV3-1 (or the pseudogene TRBV3-2) with TRBJ1-1; D remains unclear. The CDR3 runs 14 residues. Germline CDR1 reads LGHDT; CDR2 reads YNNKEL (reference sequence). Trimming removed 4 bases at V and 2 bases at J, with 11 bases between. The CDR3 loop is CASSRSPSNTEAFF. The CDR3 coding sequence is TGTGCCAGCAGCCGTTCGCCGAGCAACACTGAAGCTTTCTTT.

In the case of this clone: The junction differs from germline at one of its ends, possibly a read error. The chain is built from TRBV7-2 and TRBJ2-1; 7 nucleotides agree with TRBD2. This CDR3 has 12 residues. The germline gives CDR1 SGHTA, CDR2 FQGNSA. The CDR3 loop is CASSLAVGEQFF. The CDR3 DNA follows: TGTGCCAGCAGCCTAGCGGTGGGTGAGCAGTTCTTC.

This rearrangement joins TRBV5-6 to TRBJ2-7, with no clear D. Germline-derived CDR1 and CDR2 are SGHDT and YYEEEE. This CDR3 is built from 14 residues. The ends were cut back, 6 bases at V and 2 bases at J, with 15 bases in the middle. The CDR3 DNA sequence: TGTGCCAGCATCCATTCGGGCGGAACCTACGAGCAGTACTTC. Its translation is CASIHSGGTYEQYF.

This sequence joins TRBV24-1 and TRBJ2-6; 7 bases agree with TRBD1. The CDR3 has 16 amino acids. The V segment lost 4 bases and the J segment 2 bases; nucleotides outside the gene matches: 4. The germline V gene encodes CDR1 KGHDR and CDR2 SFDVKD. CDR3 bases: TGTGCCACCAGTGACCCGACAGGGACTGGGGCCAACGTCCTGACTTTC. Translating gives CATSDPTGTGANVLTF.

This clone was recorded a few times. This sequence joins TRBV6-5 and TRBJ2-7; D perhaps matches TRBD2 (6 bases). From germline, CDR1 is MNHEY and CDR2 SVGAGI. The CDR3 totals 15 residues. V was pared by 6 bases and J by 0 bases, with 15 bases between. DNA of the CDR3: TGTGCCAGCAGAAGCCGGGACTCTTTCTCCTACGAGCAGTACTTC. Residues: CASRSRDSFSYEQYF.

This clone occurred once. CDR3 loop: CSVLGQDLAEQYF. In DNA, the CDR3 is TGCAGCGTCCTGGGACAGGACTTGGCGGAGCAGTACTTC. The rearrangement links TRBV29-1 to TRBJ2-7; 8 positions agree with TRBD1. Germline-derived CDR1 and CDR2 are SQVTM and ANQGSEA. Germline trimming cut 6 bases from V and 7 bases from J; bases unmatched to any gene: 11. CDR3 size: 13 residues.

CDR3 amino acids: CASSTLSLAGVETQYF. CDR3 nucleotides: TGTGCCAGCAGTACCCTCTCTCTAGCGGGAGTAGAGACCCAGTACTTC. The rearrangement links TRBV6-6 to TRBJ2-5, with 10 nucleotides matching TRBD2. The CDR3 loop spans 16 amino acids. Germline V gene data show CDR1 as MNHNY and CDR2 as SVGAGI (reference sequence). V lost 5 bases, J lost 4 bases, and 10 bases stayed unmatched.

The count of this clone is one. V usage is TRBV12-5 and J usage is TRBJ2-7; D is unclear. The V end was cut by 0 bases, the J end by 4 bases, with 7 bases between. The CDR3 extends over 13 amino acids. CDR1 and CDR2 from the germline V gene are LGHNT and FRNRAP. CDR3 loop: CASGLVPLYEQYF. DNA for the CDR3: TGTGCTAGTGGTTTGGTACCGCTTTACGAGCAGTACTTC. Based on the CDR3 plus reference TRBV12-5 and TRBJ2-7, the full variable domain is DARVTQTPRHKVTEMGQEVTMRCQPILGHNTVFWYRQTMMQGLELLAYFRNRAPLDDSGMPKDRFSAEMPDATLATLKIQPSEPRDSAVYFCASGLVPLYEQYFGPGTRLTVT.

Only one count was recorded for this clone. The chain is built from TRBV14 and TRBJ2-7, with a tentative D call TRBD2 (5 bases). The V end was cut by 3 bases, the J end by 5 bases, with 11 bases between. This CDR3 comprises 13 residues. From germline, CDR1 is SGHDN and CDR2 FVKESK. CDR3 loop: CASSHQIGDEQYF. The CDR3 DNA reads TGTGCCAGCAGCCATCAAATCGGGGACGAGCAGTACTTC.

This clone was observed a handful of times. The chain employs TRBV6-1 and TRBJ2-5, with D uncertain. There are 15 residues in the CDR3. Trimming cost V 0 bases and J 3 bases, with 11 bases left between them. In germline, CDR1 is MNHNS, CDR2 SASEGT. Written as DNA, the CDR3 is TGTGCCAGCAGTGAAGCGAAAACTACCGAAGAGACCCAGTACTTC. Translation: CASSEAKTTEETQYF.

The genes are TRBV2 and TRBJ1-1, with D hard to call. Germline lookup yields CDR1 SNHLY and CDR2 FYNNEI. This CDR3 has 15 amino acids. V was cut by 2 bases and J by 0 bases, with 10 bases left in between. CDR3 sequence reads: CASSEPPLLNTEAFF. As DNA, the CDR3 is TGTGCCAGCAGTGAACCTCCCCTTCTGAACACTGAAGCTTTCTTT.